This TCR beta chain derives from a study of T-cell reconstitution after alpha-beta-depleted transplantation in children. About this clonotype: Antigen: not known.

CDR3 length equals 18 residues. Trimming removed 3 bases from V and 0 bases from J; junction bases left unmatched: 7. Germline loops: CDR1 SGHDN, CDR2 FVKESK. Unique molecular identifiers were used in preparing the TCRbeta library. Each CDR3 protein is one row after TCRdb ran MiXCR on the PCR reads. The data show about 980,000 distinct CDR3 sequences, 25% to 30% seen once. Points from the study as a whole: Reported findings indicate that, about two months after transplant, alpha-beta T cells came from several hundred expanded clones, which were derived from non-depleted graft cells.

The source was PBMCs, mostly from graft donor cells, collected 360 days after TCRalphabeta/CD19-depleted stem cell transplant. This sequence originates from a boy younger than two who had a stem cell transplant for SCID, so the T cells may come from the graft donor. This sequence joins TRBV14 and TRBJ2-6; 8 bases are shared with TRBD1. DNA of the CDR3: TGTGCCAGCAGCCATCGGACAGGGAAAGGCTCTGGGGCCAACGTCCTGACTTTC. This codes for CASSHRTGKGSGANVLTF. The variable domain in full, completed from reference TRBV14 and TRBJ2-6, reads EAGVTQFPSHSVIEKGQTVTLRCDPISGHDNLYWYRRVMGKEIKFLLHFVKESKQDESGMPNNRFLAERTGGTYSTLKVQPAELEDSGVYFCASSHRTGKGSGANVLTFGAGSRLTVL.